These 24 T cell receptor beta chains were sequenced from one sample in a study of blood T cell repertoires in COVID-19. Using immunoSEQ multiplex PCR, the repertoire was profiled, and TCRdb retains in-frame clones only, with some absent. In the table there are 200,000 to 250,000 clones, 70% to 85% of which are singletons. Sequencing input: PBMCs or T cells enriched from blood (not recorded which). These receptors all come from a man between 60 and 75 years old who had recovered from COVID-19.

The CDR3 spells CASRGQLYYEQYF. The CDR3 DNA reads TGTGCCAGCAGGGGACAGCTATACTACGAGCAGTACTTC. The rearrangement uses TRBV25-1 and TRBJ2-7; 7 bases match TRBD1. This CDR3 is 13 amino acids long. Germline V gives CDR1 MGHDK, CDR2 SYGVNS. Trimming at V came to 6 bases and at J to 3 bases, leaving 5 bases not matched to a gene.

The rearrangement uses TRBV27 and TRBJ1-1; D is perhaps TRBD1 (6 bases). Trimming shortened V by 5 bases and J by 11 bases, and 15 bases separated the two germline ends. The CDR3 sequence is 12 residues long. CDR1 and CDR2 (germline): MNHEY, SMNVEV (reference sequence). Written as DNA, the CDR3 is TGTGCCAGCAGTGACACAGGGCATAAGGCTTTCTTT. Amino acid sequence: CASSDTGHKAFF.

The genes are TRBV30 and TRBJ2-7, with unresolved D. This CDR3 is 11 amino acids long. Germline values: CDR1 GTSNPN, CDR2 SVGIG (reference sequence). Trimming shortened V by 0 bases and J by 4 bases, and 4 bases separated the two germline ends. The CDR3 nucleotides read TGTGCCTGGAGTGTACAGTACGAGCAGTACTTC. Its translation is CAWSVQYEQYF.

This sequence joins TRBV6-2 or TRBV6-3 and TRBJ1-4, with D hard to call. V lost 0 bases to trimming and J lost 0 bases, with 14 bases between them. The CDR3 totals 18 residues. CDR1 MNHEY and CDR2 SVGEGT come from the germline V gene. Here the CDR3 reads CASSYSPVRATTNEKLFF. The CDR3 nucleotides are TGTGCCAGCAGTTACTCTCCCGTACGAGCCACAACTAATGAAAAACTGTTTTTT.

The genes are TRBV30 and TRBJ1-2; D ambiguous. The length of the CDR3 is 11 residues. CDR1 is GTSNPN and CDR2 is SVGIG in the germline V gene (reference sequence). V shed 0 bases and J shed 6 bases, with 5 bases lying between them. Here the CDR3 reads CAWSVTNGYTF. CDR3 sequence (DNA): TGTGCCTGGAGTGTAACTAATGGCTACACCTTC.

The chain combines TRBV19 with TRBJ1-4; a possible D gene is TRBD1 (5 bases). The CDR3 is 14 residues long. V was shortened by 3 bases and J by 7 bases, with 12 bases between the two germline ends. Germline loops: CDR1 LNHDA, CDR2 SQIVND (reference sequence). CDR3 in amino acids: CASSITQGGEKLFF. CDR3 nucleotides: TGTGCCAGTAGTATTACCCAGGGTGGTGAAAAACTGTTTTTT. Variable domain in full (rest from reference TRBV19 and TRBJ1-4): DGGITQSPKYLFRKEGQNVTLSCEQNLNHDAMYWYRQDPGQGLRLIYYSQIVNDFQKGDIAEGYSVSREKKESFPLTVTSAQKNPTAFYLCASSITQGGEKLFFGSGTQLSVL.

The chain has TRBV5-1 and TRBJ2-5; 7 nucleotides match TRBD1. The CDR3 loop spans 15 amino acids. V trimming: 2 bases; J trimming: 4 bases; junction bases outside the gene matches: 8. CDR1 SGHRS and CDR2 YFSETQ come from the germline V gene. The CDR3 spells CASSFRDSSRETQYF. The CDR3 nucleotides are TGCGCCAGCAGCTTCCGGGACAGCTCTAGAGAGACCCAGTACTTC.

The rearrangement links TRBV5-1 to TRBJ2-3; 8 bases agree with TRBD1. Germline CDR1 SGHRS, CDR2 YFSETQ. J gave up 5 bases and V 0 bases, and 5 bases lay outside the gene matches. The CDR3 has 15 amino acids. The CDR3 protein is CASSLGDRFIDTQYF. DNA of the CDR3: TGCGCCAGCAGCTTGGGGGACAGGTTCATAGATACGCAGTATTTT. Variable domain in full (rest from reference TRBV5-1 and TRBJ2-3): KAGVTQTPRYLIKTRGQQVTLSCSPISGHRSVSWYQQTPGQGLQFLFEYFSETQRNKGNFPGRFSGRQFSNSRSEMNVSTLELGDSALYLCASSLGDRFIDTQYFGPGTRLTVL.

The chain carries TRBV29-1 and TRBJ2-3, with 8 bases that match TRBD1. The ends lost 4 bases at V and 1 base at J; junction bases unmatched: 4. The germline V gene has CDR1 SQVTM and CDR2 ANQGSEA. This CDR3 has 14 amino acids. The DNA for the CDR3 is TGCAGCGTTGCGCCGGGACAGGGCACAGATACGCAGTATTTT. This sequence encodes CSVAPGQGTDTQYF.

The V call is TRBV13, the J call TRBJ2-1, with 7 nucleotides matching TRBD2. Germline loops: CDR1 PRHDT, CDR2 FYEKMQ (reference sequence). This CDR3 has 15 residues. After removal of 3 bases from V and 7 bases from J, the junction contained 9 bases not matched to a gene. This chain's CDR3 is CASSFRTSGSNEQFF. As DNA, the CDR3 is TGTGCCAGCAGCTTCAGGACTAGTGGTTCGAATGAGCAGTTCTTC. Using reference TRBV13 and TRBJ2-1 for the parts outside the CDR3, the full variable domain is AAGVIQSPRHLIKEKRETATLKCYPIPRHDTVYWYQQGPGQDPQFLISFYEKMQSDKGSIPDRFSAQQFSDYHSELNMSSLELGDSALYFCASSFRTSGSNEQFFGPGTRLTVL.

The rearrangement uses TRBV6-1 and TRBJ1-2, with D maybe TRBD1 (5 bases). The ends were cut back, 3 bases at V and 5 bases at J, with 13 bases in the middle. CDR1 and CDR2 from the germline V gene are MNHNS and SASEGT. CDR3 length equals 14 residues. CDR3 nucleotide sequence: TGTGCCAGCAGTGAGTTTTGGCAGGGTTATGGCTACACCTTC. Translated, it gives CASSEFWQGYGYTF.

The CDR3: CATEQGNTGELFF. The CDR3 DNA follows: TGTGCCACAGAACAGGGAAACACCGGGGAGCTGTTTTTT. This chain links TRBV10-3 with TRBJ2-2, with D perhaps TRBD1 (6 bases). The CDR3 is 13 residues long. The germline gives CDR1 ENHRY, CDR2 SYGVKD. Trimming took off 10 bases at V and 2 bases at J, with 11 bases between the two ends.

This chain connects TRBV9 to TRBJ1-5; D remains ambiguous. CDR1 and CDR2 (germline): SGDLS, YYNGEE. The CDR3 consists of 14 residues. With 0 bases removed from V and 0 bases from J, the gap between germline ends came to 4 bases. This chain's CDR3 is CASSVGSSNQPQHF. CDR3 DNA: TGTGCCAGCAGCGTAGGCAGTAGCAATCAGCCCCAGCATTTT.

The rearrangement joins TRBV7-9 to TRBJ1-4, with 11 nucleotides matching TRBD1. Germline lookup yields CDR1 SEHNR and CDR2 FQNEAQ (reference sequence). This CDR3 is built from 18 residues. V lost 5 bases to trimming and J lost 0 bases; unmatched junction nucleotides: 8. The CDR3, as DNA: TGTGCCAGCAGCCGGGGGACAGGGGGAAGTCCAACTAATGAAAAACTGTTTTTT. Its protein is CASSRGTGGSPTNEKLFF.

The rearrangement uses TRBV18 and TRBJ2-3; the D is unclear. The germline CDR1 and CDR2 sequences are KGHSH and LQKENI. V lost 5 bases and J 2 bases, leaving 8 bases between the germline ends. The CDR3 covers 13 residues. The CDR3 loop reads CASSKRSTDTQYF. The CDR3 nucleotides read TGTGCCAGCTCAAAGAGGTCCACAGATACGCAGTATTTT.

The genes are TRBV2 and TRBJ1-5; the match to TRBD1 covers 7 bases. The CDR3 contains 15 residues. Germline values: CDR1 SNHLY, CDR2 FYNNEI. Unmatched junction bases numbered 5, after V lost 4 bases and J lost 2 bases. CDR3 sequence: CASSGQGSGNQPQHF. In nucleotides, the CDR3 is TGTGCCAGCAGTGGACAGGGCAGCGGCAATCAGCCCCAGCATTTT.

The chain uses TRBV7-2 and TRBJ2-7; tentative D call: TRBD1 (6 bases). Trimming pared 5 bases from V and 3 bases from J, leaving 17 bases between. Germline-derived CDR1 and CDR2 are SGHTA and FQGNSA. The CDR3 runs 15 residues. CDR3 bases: TGTGCCAGCAGCCAGGGGATGGGGGCTGGCTACGAGCAGTACTTC. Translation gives CASSQGMGAGYEQYF.

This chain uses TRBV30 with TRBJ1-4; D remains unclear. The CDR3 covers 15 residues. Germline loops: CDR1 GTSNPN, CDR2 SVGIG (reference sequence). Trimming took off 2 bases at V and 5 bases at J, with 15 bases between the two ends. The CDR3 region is CAWSTGLTGNEKLFF. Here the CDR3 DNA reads TGTGCCTGGAGTACCGGTCTGACCGGGAATGAAAAACTGTTTTTT.

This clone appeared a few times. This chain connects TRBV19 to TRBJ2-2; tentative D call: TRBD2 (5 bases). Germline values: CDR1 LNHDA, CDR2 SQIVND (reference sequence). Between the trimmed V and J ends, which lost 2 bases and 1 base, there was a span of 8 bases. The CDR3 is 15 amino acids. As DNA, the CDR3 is TGTGCCAGTAGTATACTGGCGGGGAACACCGGGGAGCTGTTTTTT. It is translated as CASSILAGNTGELFF.

The DNA for the CDR3 is TGTGCCACCAGCAGGTCACCGGGTGGCAATCAGCCCCAGCATTTT. Its protein product is CATSRSPGGNQPQHF. This chain joins TRBV15 and TRBJ1-5; no definite D call. V lost 3 bases, J lost 2 bases, and 11 bases lay in between. Germline lookup yields CDR1 LNHNV and CDR2 YYDKDF (reference sequence). This CDR3 spans 15 amino acids.

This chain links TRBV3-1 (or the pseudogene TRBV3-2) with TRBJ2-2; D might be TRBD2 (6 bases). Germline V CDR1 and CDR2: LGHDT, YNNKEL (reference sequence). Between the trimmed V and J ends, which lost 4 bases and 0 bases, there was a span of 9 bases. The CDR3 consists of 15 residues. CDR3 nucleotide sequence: TGTGCCAGCAGCCCCCGGGACTCGAACACCGGGGAGCTGTTTTTT. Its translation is CASSPRDSNTGELFF.

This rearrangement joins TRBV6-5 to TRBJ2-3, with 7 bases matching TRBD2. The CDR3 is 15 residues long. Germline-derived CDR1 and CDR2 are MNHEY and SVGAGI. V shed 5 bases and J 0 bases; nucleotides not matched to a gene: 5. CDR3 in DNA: TGTGCCAGCAGTCCCCTAGCGGAGAGCACAGATACGCAGTATTTT. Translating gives CASSPLAESTDTQYF.

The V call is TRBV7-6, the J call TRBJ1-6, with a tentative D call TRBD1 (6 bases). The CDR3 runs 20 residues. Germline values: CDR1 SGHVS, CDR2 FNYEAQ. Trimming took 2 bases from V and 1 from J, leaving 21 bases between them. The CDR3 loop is CASSLRPATGTTSYNSPLHF. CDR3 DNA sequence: TGTGCCAGCAGCTTACGCCCGGCAACCGGGACAACTTCCTATAATTCACCCCTCCACTTT.

The CDR3 DNA is TGTGCCATCAGTAAGAACCGGGACAGGGGAAGTGATGGCTACACCTTC. The encoded protein is CAISKNRDRGSDGYTF. V usage is TRBV10-3 and J usage is TRBJ1-2; 10 bases agree with TRBD1. Germline CDR1 is ENHRY and CDR2 is SYGVKD. Trimming at V came to 5 bases and at J to 6 bases, leaving 12 bases not matched to a gene. The CDR3 runs 16 residues.